This T cell receptor beta chain was sequenced during a study of post-analysis software for immune sequencing data. Study details: Patients with relapsing-remitting, secondary progressive and progressive-relapsing multiple sclerosis courses were all represented.

This CDR3 is 15 amino acids long. Germline V gives CDR1 DFQATT, CDR2 SNEGSKA (reference sequence). The V end was cut by 1 base, the J end by 3 bases, with 13 bases between. This clonotype was seen more than once but under ten times. Its antigen is not identified. Study conclusions and caveats: Roughly 5 TRBV segments were significantly more frequent in patients than in controls. TRBV5-6, TRBV5-1 and TRBV20-1 were among these segments. Patients with multiple sclerosis recorded significantly lower normalized Chao1 diversity than controls, the study found.

Unique molecular identifiers were present in the TCR beta cDNA libraries. Input amounts of 1 to 10 million T cells were used. These gave approximately 500,000 cDNA molecules, so each molecule approximated one T cell. TCRdb processed the PCR reads anew with MiXCR; each CDR3 protein has one entry. The sample consists of more than 450,000 distinct CDR3 sequences, roughly 45% of them appearing once. This TCR was sampled from a girl aged 10 to 17 with multiple sclerosis. The chain uses TRBV20-1 and TRBJ2-1; D call uncertain. Sequenced material: blood. The CDR3 sequence: CSARGIGLFYNEQFF. For the CDR3, the DNA is TGCAGTGCTAGAGGCATCGGGCTATTCTACAATGAGCAGTTCTTC.